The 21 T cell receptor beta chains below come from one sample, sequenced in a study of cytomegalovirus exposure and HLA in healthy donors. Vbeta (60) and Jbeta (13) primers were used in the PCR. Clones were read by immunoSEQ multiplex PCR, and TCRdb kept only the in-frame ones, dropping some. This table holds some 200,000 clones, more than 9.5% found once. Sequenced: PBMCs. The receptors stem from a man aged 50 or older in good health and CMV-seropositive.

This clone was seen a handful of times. In DNA form, the CDR3 reads TGTGCCAGCAGTGGGACAGGGGCTTATGGCTACACCTTC. This encodes CASSGTGAYGYTF. The chain links TRBV5-4 to TRBJ1-2, with 10 bases fitting TRBD1. Germline V gene data show CDR1 as SGHNT and CDR2 as YYREEE (reference sequence). V trimming: 5 bases; J trimming: 5 bases; junction bases outside the gene matches: 3. The CDR3 length is 13 residues.

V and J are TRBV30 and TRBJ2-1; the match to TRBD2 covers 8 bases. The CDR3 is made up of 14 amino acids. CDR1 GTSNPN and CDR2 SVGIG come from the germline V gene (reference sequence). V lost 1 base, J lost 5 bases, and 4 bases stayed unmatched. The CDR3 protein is CAWSEGLGDNEQFF. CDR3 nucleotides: TGTGCCTGGAGTGAGGGACTAGGGGACAATGAGCAGTTCTTC.

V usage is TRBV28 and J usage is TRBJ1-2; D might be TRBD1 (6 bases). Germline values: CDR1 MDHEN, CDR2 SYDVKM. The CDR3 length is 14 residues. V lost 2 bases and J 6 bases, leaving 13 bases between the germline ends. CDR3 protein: CASSLAGGRDGYTF. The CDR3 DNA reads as TGTGCCAGCAGTTTAGCGGGGGGCCGCGATGGCTACACCTTC.

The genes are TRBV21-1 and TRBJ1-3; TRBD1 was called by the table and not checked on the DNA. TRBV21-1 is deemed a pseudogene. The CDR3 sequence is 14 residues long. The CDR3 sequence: CASSPGTRGNTIYF. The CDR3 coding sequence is TGTGCCAGCAGTCCCGGGACAAGGGGAAACACCATATATTTT.

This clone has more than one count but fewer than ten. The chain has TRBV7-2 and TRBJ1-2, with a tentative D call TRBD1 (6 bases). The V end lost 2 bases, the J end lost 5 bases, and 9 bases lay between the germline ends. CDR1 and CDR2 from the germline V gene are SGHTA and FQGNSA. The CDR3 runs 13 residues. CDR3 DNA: TGTGCCAGCAGCTTAACAGGGACGTATGGCTACACCTTC. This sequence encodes CASSLTGTYGYTF.

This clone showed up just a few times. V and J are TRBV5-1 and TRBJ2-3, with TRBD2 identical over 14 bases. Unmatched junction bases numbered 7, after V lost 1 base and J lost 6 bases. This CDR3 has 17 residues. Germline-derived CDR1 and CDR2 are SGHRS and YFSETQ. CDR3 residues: CASSLRTSGGPEDTQYF. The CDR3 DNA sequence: TGCGCCAGCAGCTTGCGGACTAGCGGGGGGCCGGAGGATACGCAGTATTTT.

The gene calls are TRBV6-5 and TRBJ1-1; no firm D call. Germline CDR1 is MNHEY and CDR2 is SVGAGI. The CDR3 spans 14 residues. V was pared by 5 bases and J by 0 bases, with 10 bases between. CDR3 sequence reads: CASSPVTLNTEAFF. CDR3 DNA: TGTGCCAGCAGTCCAGTGACTTTGAACACTGAAGCTTTCTTT.

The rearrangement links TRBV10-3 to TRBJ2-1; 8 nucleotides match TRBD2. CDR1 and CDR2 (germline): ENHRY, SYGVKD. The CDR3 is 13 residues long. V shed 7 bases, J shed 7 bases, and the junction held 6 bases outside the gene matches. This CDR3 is CAIKGSGENEQFF. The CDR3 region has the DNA TGTGCCATCAAGGGTAGCGGGGAAAATGAGCAGTTCTTC.

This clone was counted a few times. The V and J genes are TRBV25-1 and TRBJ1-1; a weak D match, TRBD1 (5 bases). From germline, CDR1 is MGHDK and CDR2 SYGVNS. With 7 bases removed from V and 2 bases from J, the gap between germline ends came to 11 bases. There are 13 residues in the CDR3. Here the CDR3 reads CASNGRVNTEAFF. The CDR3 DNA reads TGTGCCAGCAACGGCAGGGTAAACACTGAAGCTTTCTTT.

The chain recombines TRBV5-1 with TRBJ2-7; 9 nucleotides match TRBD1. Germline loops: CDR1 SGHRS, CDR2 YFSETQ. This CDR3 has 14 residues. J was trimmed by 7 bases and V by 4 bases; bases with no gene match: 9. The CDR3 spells CASSPGTGLLEQYF. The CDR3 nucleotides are TGCGCCAGCAGCCCTGGGACAGGGCTACTGGAGCAGTACTTC.

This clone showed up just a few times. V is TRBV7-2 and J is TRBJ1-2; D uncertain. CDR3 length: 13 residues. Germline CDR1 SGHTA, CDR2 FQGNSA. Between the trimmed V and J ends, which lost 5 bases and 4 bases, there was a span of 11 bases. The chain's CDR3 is CASSLDGLYGYTF. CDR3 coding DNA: TGTGCCAGCAGCCTTGACGGACTCTATGGCTACACCTTC.

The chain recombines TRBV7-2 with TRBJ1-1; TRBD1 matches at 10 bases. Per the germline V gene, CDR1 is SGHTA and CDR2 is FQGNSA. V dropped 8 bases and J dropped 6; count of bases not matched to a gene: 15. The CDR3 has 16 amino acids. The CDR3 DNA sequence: TGTGCCAGCGTCAAATCCGGGACAGGGGTGTACGCTGAAGCTTTCTTT. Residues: CASVKSGTGVYAEAFF.

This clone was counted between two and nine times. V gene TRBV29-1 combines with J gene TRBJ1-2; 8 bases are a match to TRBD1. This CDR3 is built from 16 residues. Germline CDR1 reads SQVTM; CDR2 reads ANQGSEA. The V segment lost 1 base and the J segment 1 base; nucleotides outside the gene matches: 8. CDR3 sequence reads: CSVEGDRTTYNYGYTF. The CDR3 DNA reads TGCAGCGTTGAAGGGGACAGGACAACATATAACTATGGCTACACCTTC.

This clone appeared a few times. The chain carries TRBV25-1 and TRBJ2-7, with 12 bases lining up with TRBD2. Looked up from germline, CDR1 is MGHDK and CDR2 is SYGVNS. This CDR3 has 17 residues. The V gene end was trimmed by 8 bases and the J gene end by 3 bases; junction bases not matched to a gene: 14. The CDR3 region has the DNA TGTGCCAGCGGTCGCTTCCTAGCGGGGGGGCGAGGCTACGAGCAGTACGTC. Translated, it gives CASGRFLAGGRGYEQYV.

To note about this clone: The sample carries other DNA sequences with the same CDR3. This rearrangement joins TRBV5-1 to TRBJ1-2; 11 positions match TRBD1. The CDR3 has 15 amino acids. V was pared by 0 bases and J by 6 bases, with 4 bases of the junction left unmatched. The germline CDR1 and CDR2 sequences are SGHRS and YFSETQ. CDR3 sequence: CASSLEGQGANGYTF. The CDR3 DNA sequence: TGCGCCAGCAGCTTGGAAGGACAGGGGGCTAATGGCTACACCTTC.

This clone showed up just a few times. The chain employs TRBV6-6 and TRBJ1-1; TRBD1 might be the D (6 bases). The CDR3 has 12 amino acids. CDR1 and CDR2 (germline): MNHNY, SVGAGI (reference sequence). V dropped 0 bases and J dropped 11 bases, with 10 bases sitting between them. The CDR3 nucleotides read TGTGCCAGCAGTTACTCGCAGGGGTTGGCTTTCTTT. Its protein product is CASSYSQGLAFF.

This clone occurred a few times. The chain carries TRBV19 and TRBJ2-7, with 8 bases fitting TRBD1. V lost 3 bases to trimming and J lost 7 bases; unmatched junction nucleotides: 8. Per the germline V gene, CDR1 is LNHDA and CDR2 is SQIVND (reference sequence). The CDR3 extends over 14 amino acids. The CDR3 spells CASSIAQGADEQYF. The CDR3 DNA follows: TGTGCCAGTAGTATCGCGCAGGGGGCAGATGAGCAGTACTTC.

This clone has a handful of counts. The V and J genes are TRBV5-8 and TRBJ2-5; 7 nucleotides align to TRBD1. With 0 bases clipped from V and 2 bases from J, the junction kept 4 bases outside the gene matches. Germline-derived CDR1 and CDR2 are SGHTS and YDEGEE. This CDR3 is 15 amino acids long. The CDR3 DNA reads TGTGCCAGCAGCTTGGAAGGGGGCAAGCAAGAGACCCAGTACTTC. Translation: CASSLEGGKQETQYF.

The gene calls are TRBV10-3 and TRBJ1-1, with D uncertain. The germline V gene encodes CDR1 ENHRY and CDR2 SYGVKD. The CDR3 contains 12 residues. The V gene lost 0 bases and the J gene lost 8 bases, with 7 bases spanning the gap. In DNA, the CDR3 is TGTGCCATCAGTGAGTCGTTAATGGAAGCTTTCTTT. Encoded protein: CAISESLMEAFF.

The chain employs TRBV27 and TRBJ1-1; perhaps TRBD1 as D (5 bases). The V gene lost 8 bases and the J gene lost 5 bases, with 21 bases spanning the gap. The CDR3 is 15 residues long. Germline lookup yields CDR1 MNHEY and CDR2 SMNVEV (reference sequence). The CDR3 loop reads CASFDQGLPDTEAFF. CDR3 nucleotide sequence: TGTGCCAGCTTCGACCAGGGACTTCCCGATACTGAAGCTTTCTTT.

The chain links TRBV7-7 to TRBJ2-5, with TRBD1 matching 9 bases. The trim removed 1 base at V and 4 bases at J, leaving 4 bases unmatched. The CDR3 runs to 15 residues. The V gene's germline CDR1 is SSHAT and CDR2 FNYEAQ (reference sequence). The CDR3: CASSLDKTGGETQYF. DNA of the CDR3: TGTGCCAGCAGCTTAGACAAGACAGGGGGAGAGACCCAGTACTTC.